This TCR beta chain is from a study of Graves' ophthalmopathy and Graves' hyperthyroidism. Findings and limits, study-wide: Ophthalmopathy progression cases were predicted by the model with about 70% sensitivity and more than 72% specificity.

This clonotype was found many times. Its specificity is unknown. Hyperthyroidism was considered stable when no ophthalmopathy appeared within 18 months of follow-up. Each diagnosis was determined on the basis of clinical symptoms, serum thyroxine, TRAb, thyroid ultrasound and orbital computed tomography. Isolation of PBMCs was performed using over 8.5 ml of fresh peripheral blood. Amplification targeted the TCR beta CDR3 regions, with RNA transcripts as the source material. After a first-round RT-PCR with HTBI primers, a second-round multiplex PCR was run. TCRdb analysed the multiplex PCR reads with MiXCR anew, one entry per CDR3 protein. The sample records more than 300,000 distinct CDR3 sequences, about a sixth being singletons. This receptor was taken from an adult woman with stable Graves' hyperthyroidism. Sequencing used peripheral blood.

The CDR3 protein is CASSYGHEKWGYTF. The CDR3 DNA is TGTGCCAGCAGTTACGGTCACGAAAAATGGGGCTACACCTTC. This rearrangement joins TRBV6-5 to TRBJ1-2; D ambiguous. CDR3 size: 14 residues. Germline CDR1 and CDR2: MNHEY and SVGAGI. Trimming left V 2 bases short and J 8 bases short, with 15 bases between.